This T cell receptor (beta chain) was recovered during a study of blood T cell repertoires in COVID-19. Whole-study context: Collection of acute and convalescent COVID-19 samples took place in the United States, Italy and Spain. T cells, B-cell-depleted T cells, or PBMCs supplied cDNA or gDNA.

Germline V lookup: CDR1 LGHDT, CDR2 YNNKEL (reference sequence). CDR3 length: 14 amino acids. Trimming stripped 2 bases from V and 6 bases from J, with 10 bases between. As originally analysed: Cell counts per sample came from amplifying reference gene primers. Measured with immunoSEQ multiplex PCR; TCRdb has only the in-frame clones, and not every one. From that table come the V and J calls and clone size; the DNA was used to work out D and trimming. The sample shows some 250,000 clones, around 87% of them seen only once. The sequenced sample consisted of peripheral blood. The chain is built from TRBV3-1 (or the pseudogene TRBV3-2) and TRBJ2-2, with D perhaps matching TRBD1 (6 bases). The TCR was taken from a man in his 60s who had recovered from COVID-19. The CDR3 spells CASSQQQGPGELFF. The CDR3 nucleotides are TGTGCCAGCAGCCAACAACAGGGACCCGGGGAGCTGTTTTTT.